This TCR beta chain was sequenced for a study of TET2 disruption in CD19-targeted CAR T cells (dated by TCRdb to 2016 to 2019). Regarding the complete study: The number of samples was determined by the original clinical trial design and by which samples were available, and no additional inclusion criteria were applied.

TCR beta chain deep sequencing was performed with the immunoSEQ assay. The study's processing was this. Only productive TCR beta rearrangements were used to compute clonotype frequencies. Entries here come from immuneACCESS through TCRdb and include only in-frame sequences with V and J called. Some clones fail to appear in such tables; in the studies checked, an unresolved V gene covers under half of the shortfall, and the cause of the remainder is unknown. V and J calls and clone size come straight from that table; D and trimming were deduced from the DNA. The sample's table lists a count of approximately 27,000 clones. Of the sample, 1.9% is held by the ten largest clones. Overall study outcomes, separate from this receptor: Conclusions about the patient's CAR T cells rested on extensive analysis of a single subject.

Regarding this clone: There is no known antigen for this receptor. One junction end does not reproduce the germline sequence, and a read error may be involved. This CDR3 is also generated by other DNA sequences in the sample.

This sample's treatment or condition label indicates: autologous CTL019 cells: CD19 CAR with 4-1BB and CD3 zeta domains. TCR zeta and 4-1BB costimulatory signaling domains were incorporated into the CD19 CAR. T cells for CTL019 manufacturing were collected from peripheral blood by means of leukapheresis. The DNeasy Blood and Tissue Kit was used to extract genomic DNA from pre-infusion T cells, peripheral blood, or sorted post-infusion T cells. The receptor was derived from a man in his 70s with chronic lymphocytic leukemia. This sample comprised CD8- CAR+ T cells sorted from cultured blood T cells, obtained for CD19 CAR T cell therapy. The cell subset or site label, read with the paper, signifies: CD8-negative CAR-positive T cells from the infusion product.

The CDR3: CASSFDTNSGNTIYF. Partial CDR3 DNA: TGTGCCAGCAGCTTTGACACCAACTCTGGAAACACT. The chain is assembled from TRBV13 and TRBJ1-3; the D gene cannot be named for sure. The read halts 3 residues ahead of the CDR3 end, with the missing end drawn from the germline J gene. CDR1 and CDR2 are drawn from the germline V gene (reference sequence): PRHDT, FYEKMQ. The CDR3 runs 15 amino acids, cysteine and phenylalanine included. Only the CDR3 bases that were read are kept: 36 of them, in frame from base 1.